These 4 T cell receptor beta chains share one sample of origin, sequenced in a study of cytomegalovirus exposure and HLA in healthy donors. Primers for the PCR totalled 60 Vbeta and 13 Jbeta. Assay used: immunoSEQ multiplex PCR; TCRdb lists only in-frame clones, some missing. The sample has about 120,000 clones, about 80% seen once. The sample taken for sequencing was PBMCs. All receptors come from a man aged 18 to 29 in good health and CMV-seronegative.

The chain has TRBV7-3 and TRBJ1-5, with D possibly TRBD1 on 5 matching bases. V dropped 2 bases and J dropped 6 bases, with 8 bases sitting between them. There are 13 residues in the CDR3. CDR1 and CDR2 from the germline V gene are SGHTA and FQGTGA. CDR3 nucleotides: TGTGCCAGCAGCTTACAGGGCGGTCAGCCCCAGCATTTT. Amino acids: CASSLQGGQPQHF.

The chain has TRBV27 and TRBJ1-4; 7 nucleotides agree with TRBD1. Germline trimming cut 9 bases from V and 4 bases from J; bases unmatched to any gene: 8. The CDR3 extends over 14 amino acids. The germline V gene encodes CDR1 MNHEY and CDR2 SMNVEV (reference sequence). In nucleotides, the CDR3 is TGTGCCAGTATGCACAGGGGTTTTAATGAAAAACTGTTTTTT. Its translation: CASMHRGFNEKLFF. The complete variable domain, with remaining parts taken from reference TRBV27 and TRBJ1-4, reads EAQVTQNPRYLITVTGKKLTVTCSQNMNHEYMSWYRQDPGLGLRQIYYSMNVEVTDKGDVPEGYKVSRKEKRNFPLILESPSPNQTSLYFCASMHRGFNEKLFFGSGTQLSVL.

This clone appeared a few times. CDR3 sequence: CASSPGQREQAFF. Written as DNA, the CDR3 is TGCGCCAGCAGCCCGGGACAGAGAGAACAAGCTTTCTTT. The gene calls are TRBV5-1 and TRBJ1-1; TRBD1 aligns across 7 bases. Germline CDR1 and CDR2: SGHRS and YFSETQ. The junction had 9 bases not matched to a gene; V was cut back by 4 bases and J by 9 bases. The CDR3 extends over 13 amino acids.

This chain links TRBV29-1 with TRBJ1-1; 9 nucleotides agree with TRBD1. The CDR3 sequence is 12 residues long. J gave up 4 bases and V 4 bases, and 1 base lay outside the gene matches. Germline CDR1 reads SQVTM; CDR2 reads ANQGSEA. The DNA of the CDR3 is TGCAGCGTTGGACAGGGGGGCACTGAAGCTTTCTTT. This sequence encodes CSVGQGGTEAFF.